These 10 T cell receptor beta chains came from one sample sequenced in a study of blood T cells in healthy people across ages. PCR was performed a second time for about 6 to 12 cycles using a sample-barcoded 5' primer and a J-beta primer mix. MiXCR, run by TCRdb on the 5' RACE reads, gives a single entry per CDR3 protein. The sample shows 1,300,000 or so distinct CDR3 sequences, roughly 64% of them seen only once. The sequenced sample consisted of blood. The receptor set was obtained from a man aged 18 to 30 in good health.

This clonotype was seen a few times. The CDR3 DNA is TGTGCCAGCAGTTTAGGGTCAGCCGGGGCCAACGTCCTGACTTTC. Translating gives CASSLGSAGANVLTF. The chain recombines TRBV12-3 or TRBV12-4 with TRBJ2-6, with D unclear. The CDR3 totals 15 residues. V was pared by 1 base and J by 4 bases, with 8 bases between.

This clonotype was found once. The gene calls are TRBV5-1 and TRBJ2-3; a possible D gene is TRBD1 (5 bases). V was clipped by 4 bases and J by 7 bases, with 25 bases between them. Germline CDR1 is SGHRS and CDR2 is YFSETQ. This CDR3 is built from 17 residues. DNA for the CDR3: TGCGCCAGCAGCCGTGGTTCGTTGGTGGGGCAATACCATACGCAGTATTTT. It encodes CASSRGSLVGQYHTQYF.

In its sample, this clonotype was seen a few times. The chain links TRBV4-3 to TRBJ2-1; TRBD2 aligns across 14 bases. CDR1 and CDR2 from the germline V gene are LGHNA and YSLEER. With 5 bases clipped from V and 7 bases from J, the junction kept 4 bases outside the gene matches. The CDR3 covers 15 residues. The CDR3 here is CASSKGTSGGNEQFF. DNA of the CDR3: TGCGCCAGCAGCAAAGGGACTAGCGGGGGTAATGAGCAGTTCTTC.

The rearrangement joins TRBV9 to TRBJ2-1, with D unresolved. This CDR3 is 14 amino acids long. Trimming took 0 bases from V and 4 from J, leaving 8 bases between them. In germline, CDR1 is SGDLS, CDR2 YYNGEE. CDR3 bases: TGTGCCAGCAGCGTAGGCCCGGATTACAATGAGCAGTTCTTC. It is translated as CASSVGPDYNEQFF.

This clonotype turned up a few times. The chain links TRBV29-1 to TRBJ2-7, with D tentatively TRBD1 (6 bases). V was cut by 6 bases and J by 4 bases, with 13 bases left in between. The CDR3 covers 12 residues. The germline gives CDR1 SQVTM, CDR2 ANQGSEA. The CDR3 sequence: CSVSGGTYEQYF. CDR3 in DNA: TGCAGCGTATCCGGTGGGACATACGAGCAGTACTTC.

The V call is TRBV9, the J call TRBJ2-3; D may be TRBD1 (5 bases). The CDR3 sequence is 15 residues long. The germline gives CDR1 SGDLS, CDR2 YYNGEE. V was shortened by 3 bases and J by 2 bases, with 13 bases between the two germline ends. This CDR3 reads CASSAWGGDTDTQYF. In nucleotides, the CDR3 is TGTGCCAGCAGCGCTTGGGGCGGTGACACAGATACGCAGTATTTT. The full variable domain, its missing parts supplied by reference TRBV9 and TRBJ2-3, is DSGVTQTPKHLITATGQRVTLRCSPRSGDLSVYWYQQSLDQGLQFLIQYYNGEERAKGNILERFSAQQFPDLHSELNLSSLELGDSALYFCASSAWGGDTDTQYFGPGTRLTVL.

The rearrangement links TRBV7-9 to TRBJ2-1; D unclear. This CDR3 spans 11 amino acids. CDR1 is SEHNR, CDR2 FQNEAQ, per germline (reference sequence). Trimming left V 2 bases short and J 8 bases short, with 4 bases between. CDR3 DNA sequence: TGTGCCAGCAGCTTACAAGATGAGCAGTTCTTC. It translates to CASSLQDEQFF.

V usage is TRBV27 and J usage is TRBJ2-1, with D tentatively TRBD1 or TRBD2 (5 bases each). Germline CDR1 is MNHEY and CDR2 is SMNVEV (reference sequence). Trimming left V 2 bases short and J 0 bases short, with 11 bases between. The CDR3 sequence is 16 residues long. The CDR3 spells CASSLGSGTSYNEQFF. CDR3 nucleotides: TGTGCCAGCAGTTTAGGGTCGGGGACCTCCTACAATGAGCAGTTCTTC.

This clonotype was picked up one time. The chain employs TRBV20-1 and TRBJ2-7; D possibly corresponds to TRBD1 (5 bases). V was trimmed by 7 bases and J by 7 bases, leaving 14 bases between them. The CDR3 extends over 11 amino acids. Germline CDR1 and CDR2: DFQATT and SNEGSKA (reference sequence). The CDR3 loop is CSELGVIEQYF. The CDR3, as DNA: TGCAGTGAATTAGGGGTGATTGAGCAGTACTTC.

This chain joins TRBV28 and TRBJ1-5; 8 bases align to TRBD1. The CDR3 runs to 15 residues. The ends lost 5 bases at V and 6 bases at J; junction bases unmatched: 9. Germline V gives CDR1 MDHEN, CDR2 SYDVKM. The CDR3 here is CASSEPGQEAQPQHF. The DNA for the CDR3 is TGTGCCAGCAGTGAACCGGGACAGGAAGCTCAGCCCCAGCATTTT.